This TCR beta chain was captured by sequencing in a study of blood T cell repertoires in COVID-19. Study-wide background: The origin of the acute and convalescent COVID-19 samples was the United States, Italy and Spain. Nucleic acid was either cDNA or gDNA, and it came from T cells, B-cell-depleted T cells, or PBMCs.

Original data processing: Nucleated cell counts were estimated from reference gene primer amplification. Data came from immunoSEQ multiplex PCR; TCRdb stores just in-frame clones and leaves some out. V and J calls plus clone size are reproduced from that table; the DNA served to infer D and trimming. Among 100,000 to 120,000 clones listed, 60% to 80% were seen once. CDR1 and CDR2 (germline): SGHTA, FQGTGA. CDR3 length equals 13 residues. The ends were cut back, 2 bases at V and 4 bases at J, with 8 bases in the middle. Material: peripheral blood. The V and J genes are TRBV7-3 and TRBJ1-2, with D hard to call. This clonotype was sampled from a woman of 80 years or more with active or convalescent COVID-19. The CDR3 DNA reads as TGTGCCAGCAGCTTATCAGGAGGCTATGGCTACACCTTC. Its translation: CASSLSGGYGYTF.